These 32 T cell receptor beta chains originate from one sample sequenced in a study of blood T cell repertoires in COVID-19. The assay was immunoSEQ multiplex PCR, and TCRdb's table has in-frame clones only and misses some. Among about 360,000 clones listed, roughly 80% were seen once. Sample: peripheral blood. The origin of the receptors is a human donor with acute or convalescent COVID-19. The donor label of this sample is uncertain.

V is TRBV11-2 and J is TRBJ1-1, with 8 bases identical to TRBD1. CDR3 length: 14 amino acids. Germline CDR1 and CDR2: SGHAT and FQNNGV. Losses at the gene ends were 5 bases for V and 2 bases for J; bases not matched to a gene: 4. CDR3 amino acids: CASSLRGLNTEAFF. DNA for the CDR3: TGTGCCAGCAGCCTCAGGGGGCTCAACACTGAAGCTTTCTTT.

The chain recombines TRBV24-1 with TRBJ2-1; weak D call: TRBD1 (5 bases). V was shortened by 6 bases and J by 6 bases, with 8 bases between the two germline ends. This CDR3 contains 12 residues. Germline CDR1 reads KGHDR; CDR2 reads SFDVKD. CDR3 sequence (DNA): TGTGCCACCAGTAGGCAGGGCAATGAGCAGTTCTTC. This translates into CATSRQGNEQFF.

This clone occurred once. DNA for the CDR3: TGTGCCAGCAGCCCCCGGGACACCCTAAAGCAGTACTTC. It codes for CASSPRDTLKQYF. V is TRBV7-9 and J is TRBJ2-7; possibly TRBD1 for D (6 bases). The CDR3 is made up of 13 amino acids. Trimming removed 5 bases at V and 8 bases at J, with 16 bases between. The germline gives CDR1 SEHNR, CDR2 FQNEAQ (reference sequence).

The V call is TRBV30, the J call TRBJ1-5; weak D call: TRBD1 (5 bases). V lost 2 bases and J lost 2, with 13 bases in between. Germline values: CDR1 GTSNPN, CDR2 SVGIG (reference sequence). CDR3 size: 15 residues. The CDR3 DNA reads TGTGCCTGGAGTTGGGGGGGTGGTGGCAATCAGCCCCAGCATTTT. As protein: CAWSWGGGGNQPQHF.

The chain employs TRBV7-9 and TRBJ1-2; D perhaps matches TRBD1 (5 bases). The germline V and J ends were trimmed by 4 bases and 0 bases, with 15 bases remaining between them. This CDR3 spans 16 amino acids. Germline assignment: CDR1 SEHNR and CDR2 FQNEAQ (reference sequence). CDR3 nucleotide sequence: TGTGCCAGCAGCTCCCCTGGGGGAGGGGCTAACTATGGCTACACCTTC. Translating gives CASSSPGGGANYGYTF.

This clone was detected only a few times. The V gene is TRBV18, the J gene TRBJ1-4, with TRBD1 identical over 7 bases. CDR3 length: 16 amino acids. Germline lookup yields CDR1 KGHSH and CDR2 LQKENI. The ends lost 2 bases at V and 5 bases at J; junction bases unmatched: 8. The DNA of the CDR3 is TGTGCCAGCTCACCAAGAGGGGGCGGAAGAAATGAAAAACTGTTTTTT. Encoded protein: CASSPRGGGRNEKLFF.

This clone has just a few counts. The chain joins TRBV11-2 to TRBJ2-3; D call uncertain. Deletions cut 1 base from V and 3 bases from J, with 8 bases between. There are 14 residues in the CDR3. Germline assignment: CDR1 SGHAT and CDR2 FQNNGV. The CDR3 nucleotides read TGTGCCAGCAGCTTAGCCGTGCTAACAGATACGCAGTATTTT. Translation gives CASSLAVLTDTQYF. Combining the CDR3 with reference TRBV11-2 and TRBJ2-3 gives the whole variable domain EAGVAQSPRYKIIEKRQSVAFWCNPISGHATLYWYQQILGQGPKLLIQFQNNGVVDDSQLPKDRFSAERLKGVDSTLKIQPAKLEDSAVYLCASSLAVLTDTQYFGPGTRLTVL.

The V call is TRBV24-1, the J call TRBJ2-1; 9 bases are shared with TRBD1. V dropped 6 bases and J dropped 7; count of bases not matched to a gene: 9. The CDR3 loop spans 15 amino acids. The germline V gene has CDR1 KGHDR and CDR2 SFDVKD. This chain's CDR3 is CATSRAGTGSNEQFF. Written as DNA, the CDR3 is TGTGCCACCAGTAGGGCCGGGACAGGGTCGAATGAGCAGTTCTTC.

V is TRBV25-1 and J is TRBJ1-1; tentative D call: TRBD1 (6 bases). Germline lookup yields CDR1 MGHDK and CDR2 SYGVNS. The CDR3 length is 16 residues. Trimming cost V 4 bases and J 2 bases, with 17 bases left between them. This chain's CDR3 is CASSVGFGTINTEAFF. CDR3 in DNA: TGTGCCAGCAGTGTGGGTTTCGGGACAATTAACACTGAAGCTTTCTTT.

The chain carries TRBV30 and TRBJ1-2, with 7 bases matching TRBD1. From germline, CDR1 is GTSNPN and CDR2 SVGIG (reference sequence). The length of the CDR3 is 13 residues. Germline trimming cut 4 bases from V and 0 bases from J; bases unmatched to any gene: 2. CDR3 protein: CAWTGGTNYGYTF. In nucleotides, the CDR3 is TGTGCCTGGACAGGGGGAACTAACTATGGCTACACCTTC.

This chain uses TRBV4-1 with TRBJ2-6; perhaps TRBD1 as D (6 bases). Germline loops: CDR1 MGHRA, CDR2 YSYEKL. This CDR3 contains 19 residues. V was trimmed by 1 base and J by 2 bases, leaving 18 bases between them. CDR3 loop: CASSQGPGGRGTGANVLTF. The DNA of the CDR3 is TGCGCCAGCAGCCAAGGACCGGGTGGCAGGGGAACTGGGGCCAACGTCCTGACTTTC.

This chain links TRBV7-9 with TRBJ2-5; TRBD1 aligns across 8 bases. The CDR3 loop spans 14 amino acids. Germline V gives CDR1 SEHNR, CDR2 FQNEAQ (reference sequence). V shed 2 bases, J shed 2 bases, and the junction held 1 base outside the gene matches. CDR3 DNA: TGTGCCAGCAGCTTAAGGACAGGGCAAGAGACCCAGTACTTC. Encoded protein: CASSLRTGQETQYF.

The CDR3 nucleotides read TGTGCCAGCAGCCCAGGCTTTGCCGCTTTCTTT. Protein product: CASSPGFAAFF. The chain carries TRBV3-1 (or the pseudogene TRBV3-2) and TRBJ1-1; no definite D call. The germline V gene encodes CDR1 LGHDT and CDR2 YNNKEL (reference sequence). The CDR3 totals 11 residues. Deletions cut 4 bases from V and 11 bases from J, with 11 bases between.

The chain carries TRBV5-1 and TRBJ2-7; 7 bases agree with TRBD1. Germline V gene lookup returns CDR1 SGHRS and CDR2 YFSETQ. The J segment lost 5 bases and the V segment lost 4 bases, leaving 9 bases of the junction unmatched. The CDR3 is 14 amino acids. In nucleotides, the CDR3 is TGCGCCAGCAGCCAGGGACAGAGAGTCCACGAGCAGTACTTC. This sequence encodes CASSQGQRVHEQYF.

The rearrangement links TRBV6-6 to TRBJ1-3; unclear D gene. V lost 5 bases, J lost 0 bases, and 8 bases lay in between. Germline CDR1 MNHNY, CDR2 SVGAGI (reference sequence). CDR3 length: 14 residues. The CDR3 DNA reads TGTGCCAGCAGTCGGACTACCTCTGGAAACACCATATATTTT. This codes for CASSRTTSGNTIYF.

J is TRBJ1-2 and V is TRBV11-2, with D unresolved. Per germline, CDR1 SGHAT and CDR2 FQNNGV. V lost 1 base, J lost 1 base, and 7 bases lay in between. CDR3 length: 14 amino acids. The CDR3 nucleotides read TGTGCCAGCAGCTTAGCCGGGGTTAACTATGGCTACACCTTC. Protein product: CASSLAGVNYGYTF.

The chain links TRBV12-3 or TRBV12-4 to TRBJ1-1; D ambiguous. V was pared by 6 bases and J by 3 bases, with 5 bases between. CDR3 length: 11 residues. DNA for the CDR3: TGTGCCAGCAGCCCGTACACTGAAGCTTTCTTT. As protein: CASSPYTEAFF.

V gene TRBV18 combines with J gene TRBJ1-2, with D hard to call. This CDR3 spans 13 amino acids. V lost 1 base and J lost 4, with 7 bases in between. Germline CDR1 KGHSH, CDR2 LQKENI. CDR3 nucleotide sequence: TGTGCCAGCTCACCACGGGAGTCCTATGGCTACACCTTC. Residues: CASSPRESYGYTF.

The chain combines TRBV29-1 with TRBJ2-3; 8 bases line up with TRBD1. Per germline, CDR1 SQVTM and CDR2 ANQGSEA. The CDR3 sequence is 11 residues long. V was clipped by 2 bases and J by 14 bases; unmatched bases: 6. CDR3 protein: CSVETRGLGYF. The DNA for the CDR3 is TGCAGCGTTGAAACCAGGGGGCTAGGGTATTTT.

CDR3 nucleotides: TGTGCCAGTACCCCAACTTCCCGACAGGGCGGCTACACCTTC. This encodes CASTPTSRQGGYTF. This chain connects TRBV19 to TRBJ1-2; 7 bases are shared with TRBD1. The CDR3 has 14 residues. V was clipped by 7 bases and J by 8 bases; unmatched bases: 13. CDR1 is LNHDA and CDR2 is SQIVND in the germline V gene (reference sequence). Full variable domain (missing parts from reference TRBV19 and TRBJ1-2): DGGITQSPKYLFRKEGQNVTLSCEQNLNHDAMYWYRQDPGQGLRLIYYSQIVNDFQKGDIAEGYSVSREKKESFPLTVTSAQKNPTAFYLCASTPTSRQGGYTFGSGTRLTVV.

This chain joins TRBV5-5 and TRBJ1-2; 7 nucleotides align to TRBD1. CDR1 and CDR2 from the germline V gene are SGHKS and YYEKEE (reference sequence). The CDR3 runs 15 residues. V shed 6 bases, J shed 0 bases, and the junction held 8 bases outside the gene matches. CDR3 in DNA: TGTGCCAGCACCAAAGACAGGGCAGCTAACTATGGCTACACCTTC. Amino acids: CASTKDRAANYGYTF.

The chain joins TRBV2 to TRBJ1-6; possibly TRBD1 for D (5 bases). V was trimmed by 2 bases and J by 6 bases, leaving 11 bases between them. CDR3 size: 15 residues. Germline CDR1 is SNHLY and CDR2 is FYNNEI. This CDR3 is CASSERGIRNSPLHF. The CDR3 DNA reads TGTGCCAGCAGTGAAAGGGGTATACGTAATTCACCCCTCCACTTT.

The V call is TRBV30, the J call TRBJ1-6, with a weak D call TRBD1 (6 bases). The CDR3 covers 14 residues. V lost 2 bases and J 3 bases, leaving 8 bases between the germline ends. The germline gives CDR1 GTSNPN, CDR2 SVGIG (reference sequence). The CDR3 region is CAWSRDNYNSPLHF. In DNA, the CDR3 is TGTGCCTGGAGTCGGGACAACTATAATTCACCCCTCCACTTT.

In its sample, this clone was seen once. The V gene is TRBV10-3, the J gene TRBJ2-3, with D tentatively TRBD1 (6 bases). Trimming cost V 10 bases and J 0 bases, with 11 bases left between them. The CDR3 has 13 amino acids. In germline, CDR1 is ENHRY, CDR2 SYGVKD. In DNA, the CDR3 is TGTGCCACCGGGACACCCAGCACAGATACGCAGTATTTT. It codes for CATGTPSTDTQYF.

A single count supports this clone. The chain carries TRBV6-6 and TRBJ1-1, with 10 nucleotides matching TRBD1. The CDR3 runs to 14 residues. From germline, CDR1 is MNHNY and CDR2 SVGAGI (reference sequence). With 4 bases clipped from V and 7 bases from J, the junction kept 6 bases outside the gene matches. The CDR3 spells CASSLTGGAVEAFF. CDR3 bases: TGTGCCAGCAGTTTGACAGGGGGCGCGGTTGAAGCTTTCTTT.

This chain links TRBV11-2 with TRBJ1-1, with TRBD1 as a possible D gene (6 bases). This CDR3 contains 16 residues. Germline CDR1 is SGHAT and CDR2 is FQNNGV. Trimming removed 1 base from V and 3 bases from J, with 15 bases in between. The CDR3: CASSLAGGFGDTEAFF. The CDR3, as DNA: TGTGCCAGCAGCTTAGCGGGGGGCTTTGGGGACACTGAAGCTTTCTTT.

The rearrangement joins TRBV5-1 to TRBJ2-7; TRBD2 aligns across 11 bases. The germline V gene encodes CDR1 SGHRS and CDR2 YFSETQ. The CDR3 runs to 14 residues. J gave up 2 bases and V 5 bases, and 3 bases lay outside the gene matches. The CDR3 reads CASSTSGGTYEQYF. The CDR3 DNA sequence: TGCGCCAGCAGTACTAGCGGGGGTACCTACGAGCAGTACTTC.

This chain uses TRBV5-6 with TRBJ2-5; 11 positions agree with TRBD1. Germline V gene data show CDR1 as SGHDT and CDR2 as YYEEEE. V was pared by 7 bases and J by 5 bases, with 10 bases of the junction left unmatched. This CDR3 has 15 residues. Here the CDR3 DNA reads TGTGCCAGCGGAGATTTGGACAGGGGGCGGGAGACCCAGTACTTC. Its translation is CASGDLDRGRETQYF.

This rearrangement joins TRBV24-1 to TRBJ2-1; 8 nucleotides agree with TRBD2. Looked up from germline, CDR1 is KGHDR and CDR2 is SFDVKD. J lost 6 bases, V lost 1 base, and 7 bases had no gene match. The CDR3 totals 16 residues. This CDR3 reads CATSDFSGSGVNEQFF. CDR3 coding DNA: TGTGCCACCAGTGATTTTTCTGGTAGCGGGGTCAATGAGCAGTTCTTC.

The chain recombines TRBV18 with TRBJ2-1; TRBD2 matches at 7 bases. V lost 7 bases, J lost 1 base, and 10 bases stayed unmatched. The germline gives CDR1 KGHSH, CDR2 LQKENI. The CDR3 covers 16 residues. CDR3 DNA sequence: TGTGCCAGCTACACAAGATCGGGGGGTTCCTACAATGAGCAGTTCTTC. This gives the protein CASYTRSGGSYNEQFF. Complete variable domain (other parts from reference TRBV18 and TRBJ2-1): NAGVMQNPRHLVRRRGQEARLRCSPMKGHSHVYWYRQLPEEGLKFMVYLQKENIIDESGMPKERFSAEFPKEGPSILRIQQVVRGDSAAYFCASYTRSGGSYNEQFFGPGTRLTVL.

The chain is built from TRBV3-1 (or the pseudogene TRBV3-2) and TRBJ2-7; 8 bases are a match to TRBD1. V was clipped by 1 base and J by 2 bases; unmatched bases: 4. The germline V gene has CDR1 LGHDT and CDR2 YNNKEL (reference sequence). The CDR3 spans 15 residues. The CDR3 DNA reads as TGTGCCAGCAGCCAAGGGACAGGGTACGCCTACGAGCAGTACTTC. It translates to CASSQGTGYAYEQYF.

V and J are TRBV6-5 and TRBJ1-1, with D possibly matching TRBD1 (6 bases). The CDR3 extends over 15 amino acids. V was pared by 6 bases and J by 5 bases, with 19 bases between. Germline-derived CDR1 and CDR2 are MNHEY and SVGAGI. CDR3 in DNA: TGTGCCAGCAGCCTCGTGGGGACAAGGGGTACTGAAGCTTTCTTT. Amino acids: CASSLVGTRGTEAFF.